The text below deals with one TCR beta chain. Its antigen remains unidentified. No base quality information exists; no much larger clone differs at one position. These data belong to a study of identical twins (dated by TCRdb to 2016 to 2018). Turning to the overall study: To test whether fetal clonotypes persist, the study used deep sequencing on TCR alpha and beta repertoires from monozygotic twins, unrelated adults of various ages, and cord blood. Replicate twin experiments were performed at different times using different library preparation protocols to rule out contamination. Here is what the overall study found, with its caveats: Because the same donors could not be followed over many years, the conclusions relied on cross-sectional statistical analysis. Invariant T cells such as MAIT and iNKT could partly confound zero-insertion analyses, though diverse VJ usage argued against this for most clonotypes. Out-of-frame TCR alpha sequences shared between twins showed an excess of low generation-probability sequences compared with coincidental sharing between unrelated individuals. Fewer insertions were carried by abundant cord blood beta clonotypes, a similar but weaker trend appeared in young adult naive repertoires, and no such trend appeared in memory repertoires. Excess twin sharing in beta out-of-frame sequences was weaker because fewer shared sequences lowered the signal-to-noise ratio. In monozygotic twins, out-of-frame TCR alpha sharing was systematically underestimated by recombination models, although the models agreed with sharing between unrelated individuals.

Trimming at the junction amounts to 1 base on V and 3 bases on J, and the germline ends lie 7 bases apart. The CDR3 goes from the cysteine to the phenylalanine over 13 residues. CDR3 DNA only is kept here, 39 bases in frame from base 1. Taken from the germline V gene, the CDR1 and CDR2 loops are SGHDT and YYEEEE. The library came from 5' RACE. Sequencing used an Illumina HiSeq 2000. Template switching added a universal primer binding site, and the final cDNA carried a unique molecular identifier that allowed TCR cDNA molecules to be counted accurately. First-strand cDNA for TCR alpha and beta chains was synthesized from specific primers in the conserved constant-segment region. To control for contamination, each cDNA library was double barcoded with a SMART-Mk sample barcode plus Illumina barcodes. TruSeq adapter sequences and Illumina sample barcodes were added in two successive PCR steps. The Illumina HiSeq platform was used with custom primers to sequence TCR alpha and beta cDNA libraries. As for the original processing: MiGEC processed the raw reads to extract unique molecular identifiers, while MiXCR was used to determine the CDR3 positions. For each individual, recombination models were inferred using an EM algorithm with the repgenHMM and IGoR tools. Shared clonotypes were analyzed with the tcR package in R, and sharing was normalized by the product of cloneset sizes. To study raw recombination without the effects of thymic and clonal selection, out-of-frame nonproductive sequences were analyzed. In-frame beta chains were kept once TCRdb had trimmed the public reads at Q25 with fastp and called clones with MiXCR. Under each unique CDR3 protein, matching rows form one entry showing the most common genes and DNA. The V and J calls were determined by TCRdb, not by the authors. The sample table holds about 890,000 distinct CDR3 sequences, of which 9% to 15% were seen once. The ten top clones hold roughly 1.6% of the sample.

Every donor was a healthy Caucasian. The twin cohort comprised three pairs of female monozygotic twins, all aged about 18 to 29 years. Peripheral blood mononuclear cells were the source from which RNA for the TCR libraries was isolated. These data also formed part of another study, on yellow fever vaccine responses in identical twins. Per the second study: According to the authors, the vaccine-induced T cell response in identical twins seemed to be partly convergent and partly specific to each individual. In identical twins, the study followed T cell clones that responded to the vaccine with precision.

This receptor was identified in a woman younger than 35 in good health. This chain is built from TRBV5-6 and TRBJ1-2; the D gene cannot be resolved reliably. Sequenced sample: PBMCs. The nucleotide sequence reads as follows: TGTGCCAGCAGCTTGAGAGATTACTATGGCTACACCTTC. It translates to CASSLRDYYGYTF.